This TCR beta chain is from a study of quantifying T cell responses using KT2 cells. Study information: Reverse transcription used primers in the TCR alpha and beta constant regions. The study's findings and limits: The number of KT2 alpha and beta sequences was a linear function of input KT2 cells.

The ends were cut back, 8 bases at V and 9 bases at J, with 17 bases in the middle. The CDR3 is 14 amino acids. Germline CDR1 is MNHNS and CDR2 is SASEGT. Each cDNA got a UMI-containing oligo ligated at its 3' end. An equimolar mix of RC1.1 and RC1.2 primed the beta chain across TRBC1 and TRBC2. TCRdb fed the UMI-ligation and nested PCR reads into MiXCR, producing one record per CDR3 protein. This sample has fewer than 50,000 distinct CDR3 sequences, with about a sixth found just once. On this clonotype: Its specificity is unknown.

The receptor comes from a human donor. Source material: PBMCs spiked with cells of the T cell clone KT2. This chain uses TRBV6-1 with TRBJ1-6; D not resolved. CDR3 bases: TGTGCCAGCGGGAGCATGGTGGACGGTTCACCCCTCCACTTT. It specifies CASGSMVDGSPLHF.